This TCR beta chain was recorded in a study of blood T cell repertoires in COVID-19. Per the authors' pipeline: For nucleated cells, counts were estimated from reference gene primer amplification. Libraries were prepared by immunoSEQ multiplex PCR; TCRdb keeps only in-frame clonotypes and omits some of them. V and J calls plus clone size are reproduced from that table; the DNA served to infer D and trimming. The repertoire holds about 74,000 clones, with 80% to 95% as singletons. The V gene's germline CDR1 is LNHNV and CDR2 YYDKDF (reference sequence). The V segment lost 3 bases and the J segment 0 bases; nucleotides outside the gene matches: 1. The CDR3 length is 15 residues. Recruited during active infection, patients (from Seattle) were subsequently followed longitudinally.

The clonotype was recovered from a man aged 50 to 60 with COVID-19, enrolled during active disease. The V and J genes are TRBV15 and TRBJ2-3; 9 nucleotides match TRBD1. Source material: peripheral blood. In DNA, the CDR3 is TGTGCCACCAGCAGGGGGACAGGGAGCACAGATACGCAGTATTTT. Its protein is CATSRGTGSTDTQYF.